This TCR beta chain was captured by sequencing in a study of vaccination effects on CD4 cells after COVID-19. Study background: Using viral peptide pools, the ViraFEST assay grew out antigen-specific CD4+ T cells prior to sequencing. Post-vaccine sampling occurred a median 72 days after the second dose.

Isolating CD4+ T cells followed less than 11 days of culture. Participants were given two doses of BNT162b2 or mRNA-1273 vaccine. Researchers swapped half the medium for IL-2 medium on both days 3 and 7. About this clone: Its cognate antigen is unknown.

Here immunoSEQ multiplex PCR was the method, and the copy in TCRdb shows in-frame clones only, minus some. Found here are approximately 9,300 clones, about three quarters of them singletons; the top ten hold about 10%. CDR1 is LGHNA and CDR2 is YNFKEQ in the germline V gene. The CDR3 extends over 14 amino acids. V was clipped by 3 bases and J by 1 base, with 7 bases between them. Here the sequenced sample was CD4+ T cells from PBMCs cultured without peptide, taken after COVID-19 vaccination. This TCR came from a human donor who received a COVID-19 vaccine. The rearrangement links TRBV4-2 to TRBJ1-3; D is ambiguous. The chain's CDR3 is CASSQRGSGNTIYF. DNA of the CDR3: TGTGCCAGCAGCCAGCGAGGGTCTGGAAACACCATATATTTT.